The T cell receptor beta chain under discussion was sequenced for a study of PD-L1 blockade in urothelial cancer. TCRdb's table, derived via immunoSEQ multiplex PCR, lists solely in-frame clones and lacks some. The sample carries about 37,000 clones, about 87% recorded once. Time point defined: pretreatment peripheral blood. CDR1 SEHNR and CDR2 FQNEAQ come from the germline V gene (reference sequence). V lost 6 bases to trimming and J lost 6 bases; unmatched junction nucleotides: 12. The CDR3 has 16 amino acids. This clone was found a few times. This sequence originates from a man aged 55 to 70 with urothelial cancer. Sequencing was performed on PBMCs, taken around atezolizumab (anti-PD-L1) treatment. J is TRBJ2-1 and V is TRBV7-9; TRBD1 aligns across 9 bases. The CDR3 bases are TGTGCCAGCAGGGACCCGGGACAGGGTGTTTTCAATGAGCAGTTCTTC. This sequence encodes CASRDPGQGVFNEQFF.